This is a list of T cell receptor beta chains from one sample in a study of T cell clonotyping in hematopoietic cell transplantation. Profiled with immunoSEQ multiplex PCR; TCRdb holds only in-frame clones, not every one. The profile shows tens of thousands of clones, around 85% of them singletons. The starting material was peripheral blood mononuclear cells, obtained before stem cell transplant. The receptors originated from a man between 60 and 75 years old with acute myeloid leukemia. Some clones in this sample may be carry-over from other donors' samples. Both conserved end residues are part of each CDR3. Each record gives: J gene, V gene, clone size, D gene, CDR3 DNA, CDR3 protein. The D gene is left open where the match is weak. Size tells how often a clone was seen (once, few, many) or the class of an expanded clone, and some rows leave it out.

j_call: TRBJ2-2
v_call: TRBV21-1
clone_size: once
d_call: .
cdr3_nt: TGTGCCAGCAGCAAGGACGCAGACGCTCCGAACACCGGGGAGCTGTTTTTT
cdr3_aa: CASSKDADAPNTGELFF

j_call: TRBJ1-2
v_call: TRBV19
clone_size: .
d_call: .
cdr3_nt: TGTGCCAGTATTTGGCCCTGTTTATTTAACTATGGCTACACCTTC
cdr3_aa: CASIWPCLFNYGYTF

j_call: TRBJ2-5
v_call: TRBV9
clone_size: once
d_call: .
cdr3_nt: TGTGCCAGCAGCGTTACATGGGGTGGGGGGCCGTCGCCGTACCAAGAGACCCAGTACTTC
cdr3_aa: CASSVTWGGGPSPYQETQYF

j_call: TRBJ1-6
v_call: TRBV14
clone_size: .
d_call: TRBD1
cdr3_nt: TGTGCCAGCACCCGAACGGGGACAGGGAATTCACCCCTCCACTTT
cdr3_aa: CASTRTGTGNSPLHF

j_call: TRBJ1-1
v_call: TRBV30
clone_size: .
d_call: TRBD1
cdr3_nt: TGTGCCTGGAGTTGGCGCAGGGGGACTGAAGCTTTCTTT
cdr3_aa: CAWSWRRGTEAFF

j_call: TRBJ1-4
v_call: TRBV5-6
clone_size: .
d_call: TRBD1
cdr3_nt: TGTGCCAGCAGACACACCGGGACAGAACATGAAAAACTGTTTTTT
cdr3_aa: CASRHTGTEHEKLFF

j_call: TRBJ2-3
v_call: TRBV7-2
clone_size: .
d_call: .
cdr3_nt: TGTGCCAGCAGCTTGCAGATGAGGGATACGCAGTATTTT
cdr3_aa: CASSLQMRDTQYF

j_call: TRBJ2-7
v_call: TRBV5-5
clone_size: .
d_call: .
cdr3_nt: TGTGCCAGCAGCTTGGTTTGGGTTAACTCCTACGAGCAGTACTTC
cdr3_aa: CASSLVWVNSYEQYF

j_call: TRBJ1-5
v_call: TRBV30
clone_size: .
d_call: TRBD1
cdr3_nt: TGTGCCTGGAGTCTGACAGGGAATCAGCCCCAGCATTTT
cdr3_aa: CAWSLTGNQPQHF

j_call: TRBJ2-7
v_call: TRBV29-1
clone_size: .
d_call: .
cdr3_nt: TGCAGCGGGGAGGACGGATTATCCTACGAGCAGTACTTC
cdr3_aa: CSGEDGLSYEQYF

j_call: TRBJ2-1
v_call: TRBV7-2
clone_size: .
d_call: TRBD2
cdr3_nt: TGTGCCAGCAGCGCCCCGGGGGTAGCGGGGTACAATGAGCAGTTCTTC
cdr3_aa: CASSAPGVAGYNEQFF

j_call: TRBJ2-7
v_call: TRBV6-5
clone_size: .
d_call: .
cdr3_nt: TGTGCCAGCAGTCTAGGAAGGAGGAGCTCCTACGAGCAGTACTTC
cdr3_aa: CASSLGRRSSYEQYF

j_call: TRBJ2-3
v_call: TRBV27
clone_size: .
d_call: .
cdr3_nt: TGTGCCAGCAGCGACTGGGCTGGAGTGGATACGCAGTATTTT
cdr3_aa: CASSDWAGVDTQYF

j_call: TRBJ2-3
v_call: TRBV27
clone_size: .
d_call: TRBD2
cdr3_nt: TGTGCCAGCAGTTCCTTCGGACTAGCGGGGGGGGCAGATACGCAGTATTTT
cdr3_aa: CASSSFGLAGGADTQYF

j_call: TRBJ1-2
v_call: TRBV5-1
clone_size: .
d_call: TRBD1
cdr3_nt: TGCGCCAGCAGCTATACAGGGGGCGCCGGCTATGGCTACACCTTC
cdr3_aa: CASSYTGGAGYGYTF

j_call: TRBJ2-2
v_call: TRBV4-3
clone_size: few
d_call: TRBD2
cdr3_nt: TGCGCCAGCAGGAGCTCCGCGGGGGGGTCGTACACCGGGGAGCTGTTTTTT
cdr3_aa: CASRSSAGGSYTGELFF

j_call: TRBJ2-7
v_call: TRBV6-5
clone_size: .
d_call: TRBD2
cdr3_nt: TGTGCCAGCAGCTCTAGCGGGGGGAGCTCCTACGAGCAGTACTTC
cdr3_aa: CASSSSGGSSYEQYF

j_call: TRBJ2-7
v_call: TRBV18
clone_size: .
d_call: .
cdr3_nt: TGTGCCAGCTCACCAGCGGTTAACTACGAGCAGTACTTC
cdr3_aa: CASSPAVNYEQYF

j_call: TRBJ2-7
v_call: TRBV29-1
clone_size: .
d_call: TRBD1
cdr3_nt: TGCAGCGTTGGTGGGACAGGGGACTCCTACGAGCAGTACTTC
cdr3_aa: CSVGGTGDSYEQYF

j_call: TRBJ2-3
v_call: TRBV7-2
clone_size: .
d_call: .
cdr3_nt: TGTGCCAGCAGCTCAATACTAGGCACAGATACGCAGTATTTT
cdr3_aa: CASSSILGTDTQYF

j_call: TRBJ1-1
v_call: TRBV6-1
clone_size: .
d_call: .
cdr3_nt: TGTGCCAGCAGTGGCGGAGCGCACGCGGACACTGAAGCTTTCTTT
cdr3_aa: CASSGGAHADTEAFF

j_call: TRBJ2-7
v_call: TRBV5-1
clone_size: .
d_call: TRBD1
cdr3_nt: TGCGCCAGCAGCTTGGGGACAGGGGGCTACGAGCAGTACTTC
cdr3_aa: CASSLGTGGYEQYF

j_call: TRBJ2-2
v_call: TRBV5-4
clone_size: once
d_call: TRBD1
cdr3_nt: TGTGCCAGCAGCTCCGTACAGGGGGCGCTGAACACCGGGGAGCTGTTTTTT
cdr3_aa: CASSSVQGALNTGELFF

j_call: TRBJ2-7
v_call: TRBV4-3
clone_size: .
d_call: TRBD1
cdr3_nt: TGCGCCAGCAGCCAAGATCTTACGGCGGGACAGGGTATTAATGAGCAGTACTTC
cdr3_aa: CASSQDLTAGQGINEQYF

j_call: TRBJ1-6
v_call: TRBV11-3
clone_size: .
d_call: .
cdr3_nt: TGTGCCAGCAGTAGGACGGGATCCAATTCACCCCTCCACTTT
cdr3_aa: CASSRTGSNSPLHF

j_call: TRBJ1-6
v_call: TRBV14
clone_size: .
d_call: TRBD1
cdr3_nt: TGTGCCAGCAGCCAAGATCGGCAGGGGGTTAATTCACCCCTCCACTTT
cdr3_aa: CASSQDRQGVNSPLHF

j_call: TRBJ2-2
v_call: TRBV6-5
clone_size: .
d_call: .
cdr3_nt: TGTGCCAGCAGCCGCGCGAACACCGGGGAGCTGTTTTTT
cdr3_aa: CASSRANTGELFF

j_call: TRBJ2-7
v_call: TRBV2
clone_size: .
d_call: .
cdr3_nt: TGTGCCACCAAACAATGGGACGTCCGCTCCTACGAGCAGTACTTC
cdr3_aa: CATKQWDVRSYEQYF

j_call: TRBJ1-5
v_call: TRBV11-2
clone_size: .
d_call: .
cdr3_nt: TGTGCCAGCAGCTTCCTCGGGGGCGGGCAGCCCCAGCATTTT
cdr3_aa: CASSFLGGGQPQHF

j_call: TRBJ2-7
v_call: TRBV7-2
clone_size: .
d_call: TRBD2
cdr3_nt: TGTGCCAGCAGTCGGGAGGCTTTCTACGAGCAGTACTTC
cdr3_aa: CASSREAFYEQYF

j_call: TRBJ2-7
v_call: TRBV7-2
clone_size: .
d_call: .
cdr3_nt: TGTGCCAGCAGCTTCGGGGCCCGATACGAGCAGTACTTC
cdr3_aa: CASSFGARYEQYF

j_call: TRBJ1-1
v_call: TRBV9
clone_size: .
d_call: .
cdr3_nt: TGTGCCAGCAGCGTTCAGGGGAGCAGGGACACTGAAGCTTTCTTT
cdr3_aa: CASSVQGSRDTEAFF

j_call: TRBJ1-1
v_call: TRBV29-1
clone_size: .
d_call: .
cdr3_nt: TGCAGCGTTGGGAAAGAAGCTTTCTTT
cdr3_aa: CSVGKEAFF

j_call: TRBJ2-5
v_call: TRBV19
clone_size: .
d_call: .
cdr3_nt: TGTGCCAGTGGACGTTCCCAAGAGACCCAGTACTTC
cdr3_aa: CASGRSQETQYF

j_call: TRBJ2-7
v_call: TRBV28
clone_size: .
d_call: .
cdr3_nt: TGTGCCAGCAGTTTACGGACTGCCGAGCAGTACTTC
cdr3_aa: CASSLRTAEQYF

j_call: TRBJ2-7
v_call: TRBV5-6
clone_size: .
d_call: .
cdr3_nt: TGTGCCAGCAGTCCCGTAGGAGGGCAGTCTGCCTACGAGCAGTACTTC
cdr3_aa: CASSPVGGQSAYEQYF

j_call: TRBJ1-2
v_call: TRBV27
clone_size: .
d_call: TRBD1
cdr3_nt: TGTGCCAGCAGTTCACCCTCGACAGGGGTTAAAGGCTACACCTTC
cdr3_aa: CASSSPSTGVKGYTF

j_call: TRBJ1-2
v_call: TRBV11-1
clone_size: few
d_call: .
cdr3_nt: TGTGCCAGCAGTGGTGTCGGCAAGCTTGACTATGGCTACACCTTC
cdr3_aa: CASSGVGKLDYGYTF

j_call: TRBJ2-7
v_call: TRBV7-2
clone_size: .
d_call: .
cdr3_nt: TGTGCCAGCAGCTTAGAACAGGGAGGCTACGAGCAGTACTTC
cdr3_aa: CASSLEQGGYEQYF

j_call: TRBJ2-3
v_call: TRBV19
clone_size: .
d_call: .
cdr3_nt: TGTGCCAGTAGTATTTCTGATACGCAGTATTTT
cdr3_aa: CASSISDTQYF

j_call: TRBJ2-2
v_call: TRBV5-8
clone_size: .
d_call: .
cdr3_nt: TGTGCCAGCAGCAGATTCGGGAGAAACACCGGGGAGCTGTTTTTT
cdr3_aa: CASSRFGRNTGELFF

j_call: TRBJ2-5
v_call: TRBV5-1
clone_size: .
d_call: .
cdr3_nt: TGCGCCAGCAGCTCCCCCGGTACAGGGCCACAAGAGACCCAGTACTTC
cdr3_aa: CASSSPGTGPQETQYF